The entry below describes one T cell receptor (beta chain). Its antigen is currently unknown. Germline CDR1 reads SNHLY; CDR2 reads FYNNEI. V was clipped by 2 bases and J by 7 bases, with 12 bases between them. This CDR3 spans 13 amino acids. These data come from a study of STAT5B mutations in CD4+ large granular lymphocyte leukemia. The assay was immunoSEQ multiplex PCR, and TCRdb's table has in-frame clones only and misses some. This table holds 30,000 or so clones, more than 65% found once. Study findings and constraints: Data were not HLA-matched across samples.

Sequenced: CD4+ T cells from blood buffy coats. The V call is TRBV2, the J call TRBJ2-7; D call uncertain. This TCR was sampled from a human donor in good health. CDR3 nucleotide sequence: TGTGCCAGCAGTGAAAGCTCGGTGGGGGAGCAGTACTTC. It is translated as CASSESSVGEQYF.